These 30 T cell receptor beta chains share one sample of origin, sequenced in a study of memory CD4+ T cells and cytomegalovirus serostatus (dated by TCRdb to about 2019). A FACSAria II was used to sort memory CD4+ T cells, defined as single viable CD3+CD4+CD8-CD45RO+ cells. Library prep was done by the immunoSEQ multiplex PCR assay. TCRdb retrieved this table from immuneACCESS and kept in-frame rearrangements only. Not all clones are present; in checked studies, unresolved V genes account for under half, and no reason is known for the remainder. For this sample the table gives 70,000 or so clones, of which under 80% were detected only once. The ten most abundant clones make up 2.6% of the sample. The sequencing input was memory CD4+ T cells from blood. The receptor set was obtained from an adult in good health and CMV-seropositive.

This clone was detected only once. The V and J genes are TRBV6-4 and TRBJ1-1; no clear D gene. Per the germline V gene, CDR1 is MRHNA and CDR2 is SNTAGT. V lost 10 bases, J lost 2 bases, and 23 bases lay in between. The CDR3 loop spans 16 amino acids. CDR3 amino acids: CAILTDSPTTNTEAFF. CDR3 coding DNA: TGTGCCATCCTTACAGACTCACCCACTACTAACACTGAAGCTTTCTTT.

The chain employs TRBV10-3 and TRBJ2-1; weak D call: TRBD1 (5 bases). V lost 0 bases to trimming and J lost 8 bases, with 20 bases between them. The CDR3 runs to 17 residues. Germline CDR1 ENHRY, CDR2 SYGVKD. CDR3 DNA sequence: TGTGCCATCAGTGAGTCGCACGGTCCTGGGGCTTCGGATGAGCAGTTCTTC. Translating gives CAISESHGPGASDEQFF.

This clone appeared a single time. The chain carries TRBV18 and TRBJ2-7; D is perhaps TRBD1 (6 bases). The CDR3 totals 13 residues. The V end was cut by 2 bases, the J end by 6 bases, with 11 bases between. Germline CDR1 reads KGHSH; CDR2 reads LQKENI. The CDR3 sequence is CASSPSRGREQYV. The CDR3 nucleotides are TGTGCCAGCTCACCATCCAGGGGACGCGAGCAGTACGTC.

Here the CDR3 DNA reads TGTGCCAGCAGCTTAGCGAGGGAGACCCAGTACTTC. This sequence encodes CASSLARETQYF. The chain employs TRBV7-2 and TRBJ2-5; D is ambiguous. The CDR3 is made up of 12 amino acids. The germline V and J ends were trimmed by 0 bases and 5 bases, with 4 bases remaining between them. Germline CDR1 SGHTA, CDR2 FQGNSA.

V usage is TRBV5-1 and J usage is TRBJ2-3; D not certain. The CDR3 is 14 residues long. Germline CDR1 and CDR2: SGHRS and YFSETQ. V was pared by 4 bases and J by 1 base, with 10 bases between. The CDR3 reads CASSTDGGTDTQYF. The DNA for the CDR3 is TGCGCCAGCAGCACAGATGGCGGCACAGATACGCAGTATTTT.

CDR3 coding DNA: TGTGCCAGCAGCCCAGACAGGTACCTGAACACTGAAGCTTTCTTT. Translated: CASSPDRYLNTEAFF. This chain connects TRBV7-2 to TRBJ1-1; D is perhaps TRBD1 (6 bases). Germline V lookup: CDR1 SGHTA, CDR2 FQGNSA. There are 15 residues in the CDR3. V lost 5 bases, J lost 0 bases, and 13 bases lay in between. Full variable domain (remainder filled in from reference TRBV7-2 and TRBJ1-1): GAGVSQSPSNKVTEKGKDVELRCDPISGHTALYWYRQSLGQGLEFLIYFQGNSAPDKSGLPSDRFSAERTGGSVSTLTIQRTQQEDSAVYLCASSPDRYLNTEAFFGQGTRLTVV.

V usage is TRBV2 and J usage is TRBJ2-7, with D tentatively TRBD2 (5 bases). CDR1 and CDR2 from the germline V gene are SNHLY and FYNNEI. Trimming pared 6 bases from V and 9 bases from J, leaving 18 bases between. This CDR3 spans 13 amino acids. CDR3 amino acids: CASSSGLPQRQYF. DNA of the CDR3: TGTGCCAGCAGCTCCGGACTGCCGCAACGGCAGTACTTC. Full variable domain (outside the CDR3, taken from reference TRBV2 and TRBJ2-7): EPEVTQTPSHQVTQMGQEVILRCVPISNHLYFYWYRQILGQKVEFLVSFYNNEISEKSEIFDDQFSVERPDGSNFTLKIRSTKLEDSAMYFCASSSGLPQRQYFGPGTRLTVT.

The chain combines TRBV5-1 with TRBJ2-5; 8 nucleotides line up with TRBD2. This CDR3 spans 15 amino acids. V was pared by 0 bases and J by 5 bases, with 6 bases of the junction left unmatched. Germline V CDR1 and CDR2: SGHRS, YFSETQ. The CDR3 DNA sequence: TGCGCCAGCAGCTTGGCGGGGGGGCGCCACGAGACCCAGTACTTC. Its translation: CASSLAGGRHETQYF.

This chain links TRBV19 with TRBJ1-2, with D perhaps TRBD1 (5 bases). There are 14 residues in the CDR3. V was shortened by 6 bases and J by 5 bases, with 16 bases between the two germline ends. Germline assignment: CDR1 LNHDA and CDR2 SQIVND (reference sequence). This CDR3 reads CASRGTGLSYGYTF. The CDR3 DNA reads TGTGCCAGTAGGGGAACAGGCCTGAGTTATGGCTACACCTTC.

This chain joins TRBV9 and TRBJ2-5, with TRBD2 matching 11 bases. V shed 3 bases, J shed 2 bases, and the junction held 6 bases outside the gene matches. This CDR3 has 16 amino acids. The V gene's germline CDR1 is SGDLS and CDR2 YYNGEE. CDR3 loop: CASSGRTSGPQETQYF. The CDR3 DNA is TGTGCCAGCAGCGGTAGGACTAGCGGGCCTCAAGAGACCCAGTACTTC.

V and J are TRBV6-6 and TRBJ1-3, with D possibly matching TRBD1 (6 bases). The CDR3 spans 15 residues. V was cut by 7 bases and J by 0 bases, with 13 bases left in between. Germline assignment: CDR1 MNHNY and CDR2 SVGAGI (reference sequence). The CDR3 region is CASTLGGSSGNTIYF. Here the CDR3 DNA reads TGTGCCAGCACTCTCGGGGGCAGCTCTGGAAACACCATATATTTT.

This clone is deemed medium-sized. This sequence joins TRBV25-1 and TRBJ1-2; D perhaps matches TRBD1 (6 bases). CDR1 and CDR2 (germline): MGHDK, SYGVNS. V gave up 3 bases and J gave up 6 bases, with 11 bases separating them. CDR3 size: 13 residues. This CDR3 is CASSEPGVHGYTF. In DNA form, the CDR3 reads TGTGCCAGCAGTGAGCCAGGGGTGCATGGCTACACCTTC.

The chain's CDR3 is CASSSIGPERNTGELFF. CDR3 sequence (DNA): TGTGCCAGCAGCTCCATCGGGCCAGAACGGAACACCGGGGAGCTGTTTTTT. The gene calls are TRBV5-5 and TRBJ2-2; D unclear. V gave up 3 bases and J gave up 1 base, with 16 bases separating them. The CDR3 spans 17 residues. Germline CDR1 is SGHKS and CDR2 is YYEKEE (reference sequence). Filled out from reference TRBV5-5 and TRBJ2-2, the complete variable domain reads DAGVTQSPTHLIKTRGQQVTLRCSPISGHKSVSWYQQVLGQGPQFIFQYYEKEERGRGNFPDRFSARQFPNYSSELNVNALLLGDSALYLCASSSIGPERNTGELFFGEGSRLTVL.

The genes are TRBV10-2 and TRBJ2-7; 7 bases map to TRBD1. With V trimmed by 5 bases and J by 3 bases, 7 bases remained unmatched. Germline assignment: CDR1 WSHSY and CDR2 SAAADI. The CDR3 sequence is 14 residues long. The chain's CDR3 is CASSLQGNIYEQYF. The CDR3 coding sequence is TGCGCCAGCAGTTTACAGGGGAACATCTACGAGCAGTACTTC.

V gene TRBV7-2 combines with J gene TRBJ1-3; no definite D call. The CDR3 covers 16 residues. V lost 6 bases to trimming and J lost 4 bases, with 19 bases between them. Germline V CDR1 and CDR2: SGHTA, FQGNSA. The CDR3, as DNA: TGTGCCAGCAGACCGTCCCATACGGATTTAGGAAACACCATATATTTT. Translation: CASRPSHTDLGNTIYF.

V usage is TRBV6-1 and J usage is TRBJ2-2; 7 bases match TRBD2. This CDR3 comprises 15 residues. With V trimmed by 6 bases and J by 3 bases, 7 bases remained unmatched. CDR1 is MNHNS, CDR2 SASEGT, per germline. The CDR3 reads CASSLTSADTGELFF. The CDR3 nucleotides read TGTGCCAGCAGCCTCACTAGCGCGGACACCGGGGAGCTGTTTTTT.

This clone was seen a few times. The V gene is TRBV30, the J gene TRBJ1-1, with no clear D. Germline V gene data show CDR1 as GTSNPN and CDR2 as SVGIG (reference sequence). This CDR3 has 13 amino acids. V lost 0 bases, J lost 6 bases, and 11 bases lay in between. The CDR3 DNA reads as TGTGCCTGGAGTGTGGGTCGGTACGCTGAAGCTTTCTTT. Translated, it gives CAWSVGRYAEAFF.

The J gene is TRBJ2-7, the V gene TRBV29-1, with 8 nucleotides matching TRBD1. Looked up from germline, CDR1 is SQVTM and CDR2 is ANQGSEA. The CDR3 sequence is 16 residues long. V dropped 5 bases and J dropped 0; count of bases not matched to a gene: 12. CDR3 DNA: TGCAGCGTTAGAATTGACAGGGGACTTGGCTCCTACGAGCAGTACTTC. This codes for CSVRIDRGLGSYEQYF.

The sample holds one count of this clone. The CDR3 loop reads CATSRGQGADYNSPLHF. For the CDR3, the DNA is TGTGCCACCAGCAGAGGACAGGGGGCAGACTATAATTCACCCCTCCACTTT. The rearrangement uses TRBV15 and TRBJ1-6; 10 bases are a match to TRBD1. Germline V CDR1 and CDR2: LNHNV, YYDKDF (reference sequence). This CDR3 comprises 17 residues. The V segment lost 1 base and the J segment 3 bases; nucleotides outside the gene matches: 3.

The CDR3 nucleotides read TGTGCCAGCAGCTTAGAGCCGGGCCCGGGAGGCAATGAGCAGTTCTTC. Protein product: CASSLEPGPGGNEQFF. This rearrangement joins TRBV7-9 to TRBJ2-1, with 7 bases lining up with TRBD2. The germline CDR1 and CDR2 sequences are SEHNR and FQNEAQ (reference sequence). V lost 1 base and J lost 6; bases outside the gene matches: 9. CDR3 length: 16 residues. Variable domain in full (rest from reference TRBV7-9 and TRBJ2-1): DTGVSQNPRHKITKRGQNVTFRCDPISEHNRLYWYRQTLGQGPEFLTYFQNEAQLEKSRLLSDRFSAERPKGSFSTLEIQRTEQGDSAMYLCASSLEPGPGGNEQFFGPGTRLTVL.

The V call is TRBV7-9, the J call TRBJ1-1; D not certain. The germline V and J ends were trimmed by 5 bases and 3 bases, with 22 bases remaining between them. Germline loops: CDR1 SEHNR, CDR2 FQNEAQ (reference sequence). The CDR3 loop spans 17 amino acids. For the CDR3, the DNA is TGTGCCAGCAGCCCCCGGGGAGGGAATACTTGGGACACTGAAGCTTTCTTT. It yields the protein CASSPRGGNTWDTEAFF.

This clone was observed at least ten times. This chain connects TRBV6-5 to TRBJ1-4, with TRBD1 identical over 7 bases. The CDR3 has 14 amino acids. J lost 5 bases, V lost 6 bases, and 6 bases had no gene match. Germline assignment: CDR1 MNHEY and CDR2 SVGAGI. CDR3 bases: TGTGCCAGCAGCAACAGGGGAGGAAATGAAAAACTGTTTTTT. Encoded protein: CASSNRGGNEKLFF.

This clone was picked up a small number of times. This chain connects TRBV5-1 to TRBJ2-7, with no clear D. V lost 0 bases and J 0 bases, leaving 7 bases between the germline ends. CDR1 and CDR2 (germline): SGHRS, YFSETQ. This CDR3 has 14 residues. The CDR3 reads CASSLDSSSYEQYF. DNA of the CDR3: TGCGCCAGCAGCTTGGATTCCAGCTCCTACGAGCAGTACTTC.

V gene TRBV15 combines with J gene TRBJ2-1; 13 bases line up with TRBD2. J lost 5 bases, V lost 5 bases, and 3 bases had no gene match. From germline, CDR1 is LNHNV and CDR2 YYDKDF (reference sequence). This CDR3 is 15 amino acids long. As DNA, the CDR3 is TGTGCCACCAGCGGGGGACTAGCGGGGCACAATGAGCAGTTCTTC. Encoded protein: CATSGGLAGHNEQFF.

DNA of the CDR3: TGTGCCAGCAGCTTAGACACCCTTGGTAATCAGCCCCAGCATTTT. Protein sequence: CASSLDTLGNQPQHF. The rearrangement uses TRBV11-3 and TRBJ1-5, with D uncertain. Germline loops: CDR1 SGHNT, CDR2 YENEEA. Trimming removed 0 bases at V and 4 bases at J, with 10 bases between. The CDR3 covers 15 residues.

This chain connects TRBV7-6 to TRBJ2-6, with a possible D match to TRBD1 (5 bases). CDR3 length: 12 amino acids. The germline V gene has CDR1 SGHVS and CDR2 FNYEAQ. V was cut by 3 bases and J by 11 bases, with 8 bases left in between. The CDR3 loop reads CASSFTGDVLTF. The CDR3 coding sequence is TGTGCCAGCAGCTTTACAGGCGACGTCCTGACTTTC.

The chain links TRBV9 to TRBJ2-3; D remains ambiguous. Looked up from germline, CDR1 is SGDLS and CDR2 is YYNGEE. This CDR3 region has 14 residues. Trimming removed 2 bases from V and 4 bases from J, with 11 bases in between. The CDR3 nucleotides are TGTGCCAGCAGCGTTAGTGGCACGGCAGATACGCAGTATTTT. Protein product: CASSVSGTADTQYF. Full variable domain (outside the CDR3, taken from reference TRBV9 and TRBJ2-3): DSGVTQTPKHLITATGQRVTLRCSPRSGDLSVYWYQQSLDQGLQFLIQYYNGEERAKGNILERFSAQQFPDLHSELNLSSLELGDSALYFCASSVSGTADTQYFGPGTRLTVL.

V is TRBV15 and J is TRBJ2-5, with TRBD2 matching 7 bases. The germline V gene has CDR1 LNHNV and CDR2 YYDKDF (reference sequence). V trimming: 1 base; J trimming: 4 bases; junction bases outside the gene matches: 9. The CDR3 runs 16 residues. For the CDR3, the DNA is TGTGCCACCAGCAGAGGCCTAGAAAAGCGGGGAGAGACCCAGTACTTC. Residues: CATSRGLEKRGETQYF.

In its sample, this clone was seen once. CDR3 DNA sequence: TGTGCCAGCCGTCCCCGGGGAGGCAGGGAGACCGGGGAGCTGTTTTTT. Amino acids: CASRPRGGRETGELFF. The chain is built from TRBV7-2 and TRBJ2-2, with D tentatively TRBD2 (6 bases). The germline V gene has CDR1 SGHTA and CDR2 FQGNSA. The CDR3 covers 16 residues. With 8 bases removed from V and 5 bases from J, the gap between germline ends came to 21 bases. Based on the CDR3 plus reference TRBV7-2 and TRBJ2-2, the full variable domain is GAGVSQSPSNKVTEKGKDVELRCDPISGHTALYWYRQSLGQGLEFLIYFQGNSAPDKSGLPSDRFSAERTGGSVSTLTIQRTQQEDSAVYLCASRPRGGRETGELFFGEGSRLTVL.

V is TRBV5-1 and J is TRBJ2-2, with 9 nucleotides matching TRBD2. Trimming at V came to 3 bases and at J to 6 bases, leaving 9 bases not matched to a gene. There are 16 residues in the CDR3. Germline values: CDR1 SGHRS, CDR2 YFSETQ. CDR3 sequence: CASSSPGTSFPGELFF. CDR3 in DNA: TGCGCCAGCAGCTCACCCGGGACTAGCTTCCCCGGGGAGCTGTTTTTT.